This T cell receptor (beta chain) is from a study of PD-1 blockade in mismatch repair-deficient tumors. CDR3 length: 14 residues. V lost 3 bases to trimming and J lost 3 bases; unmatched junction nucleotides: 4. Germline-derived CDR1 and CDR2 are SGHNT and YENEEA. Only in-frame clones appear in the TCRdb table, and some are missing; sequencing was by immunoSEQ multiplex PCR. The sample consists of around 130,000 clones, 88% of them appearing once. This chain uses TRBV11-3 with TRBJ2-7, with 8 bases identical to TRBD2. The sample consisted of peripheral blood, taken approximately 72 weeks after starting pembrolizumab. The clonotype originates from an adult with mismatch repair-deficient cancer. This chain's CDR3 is CASSLFREGYEQYF. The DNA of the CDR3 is TGTGCCAGCAGCTTGTTCCGGGAGGGCTACGAGCAGTACTTC.